One T cell receptor beta chain is described in this entry. The data derive from a study of control samples from healthy donors and cancer patients. Using immunoSEQ multiplex PCR, the repertoire was profiled, and TCRdb retains in-frame clones only, with some absent. Of about 190,000 clones listed, about 91% are singletons. Germline values: CDR1 LGHNA, CDR2 YNFKEQ. This CDR3 comprises 16 residues. J lost 5 bases, V lost 3 bases, and 9 bases had no gene match. This clonotype was sampled from a man aged 25 to 45 in good health. This chain uses TRBV4-2 with TRBJ2-1; TRBD2 aligns across 8 bases. The specimen was blood. The CDR3 loop is CASSHTTGTSDNEQFF. The CDR3 DNA reads TGTGCCAGCAGCCATACTACCGGGACTAGTGACAATGAGCAGTTCTTC.